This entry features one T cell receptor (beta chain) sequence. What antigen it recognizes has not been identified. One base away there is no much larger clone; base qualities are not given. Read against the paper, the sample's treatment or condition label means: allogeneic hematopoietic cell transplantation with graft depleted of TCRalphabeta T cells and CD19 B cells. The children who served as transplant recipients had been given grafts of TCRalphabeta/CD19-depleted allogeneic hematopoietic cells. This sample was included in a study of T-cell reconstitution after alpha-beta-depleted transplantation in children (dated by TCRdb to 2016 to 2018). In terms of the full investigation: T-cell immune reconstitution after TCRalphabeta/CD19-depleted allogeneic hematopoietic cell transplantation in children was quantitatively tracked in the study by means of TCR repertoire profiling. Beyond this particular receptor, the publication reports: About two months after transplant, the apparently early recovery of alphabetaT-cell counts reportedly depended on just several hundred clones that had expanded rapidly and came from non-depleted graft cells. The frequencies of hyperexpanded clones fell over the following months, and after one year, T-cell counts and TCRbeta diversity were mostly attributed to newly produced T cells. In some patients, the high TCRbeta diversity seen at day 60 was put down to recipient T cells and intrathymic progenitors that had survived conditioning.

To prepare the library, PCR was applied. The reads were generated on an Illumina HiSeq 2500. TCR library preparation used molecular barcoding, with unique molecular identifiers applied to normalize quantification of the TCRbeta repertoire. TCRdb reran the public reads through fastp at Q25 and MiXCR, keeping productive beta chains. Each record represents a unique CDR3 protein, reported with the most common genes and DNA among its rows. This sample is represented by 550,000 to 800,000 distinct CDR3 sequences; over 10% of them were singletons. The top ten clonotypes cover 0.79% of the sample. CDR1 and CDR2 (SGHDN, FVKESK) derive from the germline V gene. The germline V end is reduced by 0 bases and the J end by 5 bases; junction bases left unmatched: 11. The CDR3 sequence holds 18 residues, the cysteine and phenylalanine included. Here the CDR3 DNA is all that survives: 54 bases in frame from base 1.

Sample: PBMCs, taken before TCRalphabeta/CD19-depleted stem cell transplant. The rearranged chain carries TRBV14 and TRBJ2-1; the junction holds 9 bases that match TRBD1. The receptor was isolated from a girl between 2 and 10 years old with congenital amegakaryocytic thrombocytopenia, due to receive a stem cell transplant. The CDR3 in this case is CASSQDGGWGQGDNEQFF. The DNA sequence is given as TGTGCCAGCAGCCAAGATGGTGGTTGGGGACAGGGCGACAATGAGCAGTTCTTC.